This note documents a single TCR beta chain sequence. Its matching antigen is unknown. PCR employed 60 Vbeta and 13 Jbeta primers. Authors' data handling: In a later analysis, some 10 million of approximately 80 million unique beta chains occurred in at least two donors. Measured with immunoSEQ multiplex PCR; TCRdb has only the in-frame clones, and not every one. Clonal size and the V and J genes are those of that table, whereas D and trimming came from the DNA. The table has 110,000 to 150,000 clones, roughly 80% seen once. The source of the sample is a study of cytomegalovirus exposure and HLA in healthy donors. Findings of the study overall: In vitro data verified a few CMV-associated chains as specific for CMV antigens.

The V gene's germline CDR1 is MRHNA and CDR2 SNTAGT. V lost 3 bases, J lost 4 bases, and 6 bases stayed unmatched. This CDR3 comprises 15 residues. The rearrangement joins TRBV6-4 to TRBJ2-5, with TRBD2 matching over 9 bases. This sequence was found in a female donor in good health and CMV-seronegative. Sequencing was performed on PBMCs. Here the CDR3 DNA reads TGTGCCAGCAGTGAATGGGCGGGAGGGCCAGAGACCCAGTACTTC. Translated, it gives CASSEWAGGPETQYF.